This TCR beta chain was sequenced during a study of T cell changes during pregnancy in multiple sclerosis. The table came from immunoSEQ multiplex PCR; TCRdb's copy has only in-frame clones and leaves some out. The top ten hold approximately 7.9% of the sample, which has about 31,000 clones, roughly 89% seen once. From germline, CDR1 is MNHNS and CDR2 SASEGT. The CDR3 has 13 residues. Trimming shortened V by 4 bases and J by 4 bases, and 11 bases separated the two germline ends. The source material was CD8+ T cells from peripheral blood mononuclear cells, sampled before pregnancy. The chain recombines TRBV6-1 with TRBJ2-7; weak D call: TRBD1 (5 bases). The TCR sequence derives from a female donor with multiple sclerosis, enrolled in a pregnancy study. CDR3 bases: TGTGCCAGCAGTGGACAGATATTATACGAGCAGTACTTC. It encodes CASSGQILYEQYF.